A selection of T cell receptor beta chains follows, all from one sample in a study of post-analysis software for immune sequencing data. TCRdb reprocessed the PCR reads via MiXCR and lists one record per CDR3 protein. The sample carries about 200,000 distinct CDR3 sequences, over 25% recorded once. Sequenced sample: blood. The receptors here all came from a girl aged 2 to 17 with multiple sclerosis. The CDR3 runs from the conserved cysteine through the conserved F or W. The D gene is left open where the match is weak. Only some rows state a clone size, as once, few, many or a class for expanded clones.

D	size	V	J	CDR3	DNA
-	-	TRBV18	TRBJ2-6	CASSPTTGPSGANVRTF	TGTGCCAGCTCACCTACGACAGGCCCCTCTGGGGCCAACGTCCGGACTTTC
TRBD2	many	TRBV28	TRBJ2-7	CASSPALAGGVHEQYF	TGTGCCAGCAGTCCCGCACTAGCGGGAGGTGTCCACGAGCAGTACTTC
TRBD2	-	TRBV12-3/TRBV12-4	TRBJ2-2	CASSPLLAGGLYTGELFF	TGTGCCAGCAGTCCCCTGCTAGCGGGAGGGTTATACACCGGGGAGCTGTTTTTT
TRBD1	-	TRBV20-1	TRBJ2-7	CSARDRYCEQYF	TGCAGTGCCCGGGACAGATACTGCGAGCAGTACTTC
TRBD2	many	TRBV9	TRBJ2-5	CASSVGHSGRGQTQYF	TGTGCCAGCAGCGTAGGACATAGCGGGAGAGGACAGACCCAGTACTTC
-	many	TRBV4-1	TRBJ2-7	CASSQDRRDYEQYF	TGCGCCAGCAGCCAAGATCGTAGAGACTACGAGCAGTACTTC
TRBD1	many	TRBV7-8	TRBJ1-2	CASSSPGQRDGYTF	TGTGCCAGCAGCTCGCCGGGACAGCGTGATGGCTACACCTTC
TRBD2	few	TRBV20-1	TRBJ2-7	CSARPPRGTSGILSSYEQYF	TGCAGTGCTAGACCACCACGCGGGACTAGCGGGATCCTCAGCTCCTACGAGCAGTACTTC
-	many	TRBV4-1	TRBJ2-7	CASSQEFAVSYEQYF	TGCGCCAGCAGCCAAGAGTTCGCGGTCTCCTACGAGCAGTACTTC
-	-	TRBV5-6	TRBJ1-2	CASSLWQGNGYTF	TGTGCCAGCAGCTTGTGGCAGGGGAATGGCTACACCTTC
-	-	TRBV6-6	TRBJ2-5	CASRNGGTGPLETQYF	TGTGCCAGCAGAAACGGCGGGACTGGCCCCCTGGAGACCCAGTACTTC
-	few	TRBV6-6	TRBJ2-5	CASMDGARIQYF	TGTGCCAGCATGGACGGGGCCCGAATCCAGTACTTC
-	-	TRBV20-1	TRBJ2-7	CSARDQTGLNEQYF	TGCAGTGCTAGAGATCAAACAGGGCTAAACGAGCAGTACTTC
-	-	TRBV12-3/TRBV12-4	TRBJ2-1	CASSPTTFPAFF	TGTGCCAGCAGTCCCACGACTTTTCCCGCGTTCTTC
TRBD1	-	TRBV15	TRBJ2-7	CATSSWTGGAYEQYF	TGTGCCACCAGCAGTTGGACAGGGGGCGCATACGAGCAGTACTTC
TRBD2	many	TRBV4-2	TRBJ2-1	CASSQPGLGYNEQFF	TGTGCCAGCAGCCAACCGGGACTAGGATACAATGAGCAGTTCTTC
-	few	TRBV7-3	TRBJ1-1	CASSLVQGGEAFF	TGTGCCAGCAGCTTAGTCCAGGGAGGTGAAGCTTTCTTT
TRBD2	-	TRBV20-1	TRBJ2-1	CSALLAGGVYNEQFF	TGCAGTGCCCTACTAGCGGGAGGGGTATACAATGAGCAGTTCTTC
-	many	TRBV10-3	TRBJ2-7	CAISERQSSYEQYF	TGTGCCATCAGTGAGAGACAGAGCTCCTACGAGCAGTACTTC
-	-	TRBV30	TRBJ1-1	CARSPTGFAAGAFF	TGTGCCCGGAGCCCCACAGGGTTCGCGGCCGGAGCTTTCTTT
-	many	TRBV29-1	TRBJ1-1	CSVARPNTEAFF	TGCAGCGTTGCACGACCGAACACTGAAGCTTTCTTT
-	-	TRBV10-3	TRBJ2-5	CAISAGHRQETQYF	TGTGCCATCAGTGCGGGACACCGGCAAGAGACCCAGTACTTC
TRBD1	few	TRBV7-8	TRBJ2-5	CASSLRDIVGTGPQETQYF	TGTGCCAGCAGCTTAAGAGATATTGTTGGGACAGGACCGCAAGAGACCCAGTACTTC
-	-	TRBV16	TRBJ2-5	CASSQLRESLGETQYF	TGTGCCAGCAGCCAATTGCGTGAGTCCCTTGGGGAGACCCAGTACTTC
-	many	TRBV5-1	TRBJ2-7	CASSLARVSASYEQYF	TGCGCCAGCAGCTTGGCTCGTGTCAGCGCCTCCTACGAGCAGTACTTC
-	-	TRBV12-3/TRBV12-4	TRBJ2-5	CASSLMGVTQYF	TGTGCCAGCAGTCTGATGGGGGTGACCCAGTACTTC
-	-	TRBV20-1	TRBJ1-3	CSARESQGAGNTIYF	TGCAGTGCCAGAGAAAGCCAGGGCGCTGGAAACACCATATATTTT
-	-	TRBV19	TRBJ2-4	CASSQGKVAKNIQYF	TGTGCCAGTTCACAGGGAAAGGTAGCCAAAAACATTCAGTACTTC
-	few	TRBV11-2	TRBJ2-7	CASRETGYEQYF	TGTGCCAGCAGAGAAACAGGATACGAGCAGTACTTC
TRBD1	few	TRBV14	TRBJ1-2	CASSQSGTEPTPNYGYTF	TGTGCCAGCAGCCAATCGGGGACAGAGCCTACCCCTAACTATGGCTACACCTTC
TRBD1	few	TRBV20-1	TRBJ2-2	CSARGQGLNTGELFF	TGCAGTGCAAGGGGGCAGGGGTTAAACACCGGGGAGCTGTTTTTT
TRBD2	-	TRBV28	TRBJ2-4	CASRPSLAGRKNIQYF	TGTGCCAGCCGCCCATCTCTAGCGGGGCGCAAAAACATTCAGTACTTC
-	few	TRBV11-2	TRBJ1-4	CASRSQGIANEKRFF	TGTGCCAGCAGGTCTCAGGGAATTGCTAATGAAAAACGGTTTTTT
-	many	TRBV6-5	TRBJ2-7	CASSNKQGPTYEQYF	TGTGCCAGCAGTAATAAACAGGGACCAACCTACGAGCAGTACTTC
-	many	TRBV20-1	TRBJ2-7	CSAPMDSSYEQYF	TGCAGTGCTCCTATGGACAGCTCCTACGAGCAGTACTTC
TRBD1	few	TRBV20-1	TRBJ1-6	CSAGQGNYNSSLHF	TGCAGTGCTGGACAGGGGAACTATAATTCATCCCTCCACTTT